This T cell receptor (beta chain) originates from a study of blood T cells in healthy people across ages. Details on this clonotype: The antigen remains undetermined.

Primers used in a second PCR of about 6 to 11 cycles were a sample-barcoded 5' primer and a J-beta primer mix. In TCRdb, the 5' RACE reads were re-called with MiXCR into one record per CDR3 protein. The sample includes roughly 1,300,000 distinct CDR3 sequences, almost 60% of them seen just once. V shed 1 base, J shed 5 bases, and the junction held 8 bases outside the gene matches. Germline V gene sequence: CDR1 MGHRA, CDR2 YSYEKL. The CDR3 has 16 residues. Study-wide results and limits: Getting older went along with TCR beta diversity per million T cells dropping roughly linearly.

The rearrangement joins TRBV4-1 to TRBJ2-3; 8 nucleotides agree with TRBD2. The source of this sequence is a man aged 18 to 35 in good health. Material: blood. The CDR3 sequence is CASSQGGRGVGDTQYF. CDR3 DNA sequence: TGCGCCAGCAGCCAAGGGGGGCGGGGGGTAGGAGATACGCAGTATTTT.